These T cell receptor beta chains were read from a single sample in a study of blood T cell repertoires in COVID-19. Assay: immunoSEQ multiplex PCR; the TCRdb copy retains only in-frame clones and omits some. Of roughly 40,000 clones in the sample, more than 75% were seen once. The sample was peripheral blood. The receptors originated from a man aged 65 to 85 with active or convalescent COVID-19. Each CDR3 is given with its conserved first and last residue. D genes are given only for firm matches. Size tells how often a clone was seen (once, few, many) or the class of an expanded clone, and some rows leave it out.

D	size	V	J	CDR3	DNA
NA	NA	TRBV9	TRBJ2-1	CASSASPRDIYNEQFF	TGTGCCAGCAGCGCCAGTCCCCGGGACATCTACAATGAGCAGTTCTTC
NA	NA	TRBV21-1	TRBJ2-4	CASSRGGVEPIGNIQYF	TGTGCCAGCAGTAGGGGCGGAGTTGAGCCCATCGGGAACATTCAGTACTTC
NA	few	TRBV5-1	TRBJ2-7	CASSQGGSSYEQYF	TGCGCCAGCAGCCAAGGGGGTAGCTCCTACGAGCAGTACTTC
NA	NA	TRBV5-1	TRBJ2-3	CASSSYYGQRTDTQYF	TGCGCCAGCAGCTCCTATTATGGACAGCGCACAGATACGCAGTATTTT
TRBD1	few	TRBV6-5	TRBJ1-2	CASSYLQGTYGYTF	TGTGCCAGCAGTTACCTACAGGGGACCTATGGCTACACCTTC
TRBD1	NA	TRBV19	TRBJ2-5	CASMRTGGETQYF	TGTGCCAGTATGCGGACAGGGGGAGAGACCCAGTACTTC
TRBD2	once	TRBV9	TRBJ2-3	CASSALAGGFTDTQYF	TGTGCCAGCAGCGCGCTAGCGGGGGGATTTACAGATACGCAGTATTTT
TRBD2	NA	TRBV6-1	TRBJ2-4	CASSEGVAGGQAPQYF	TGTGCCAGCAGTGAAGGGGTAGCGGGGGGACAAGCCCCTCAGTACTTC
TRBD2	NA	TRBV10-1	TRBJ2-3	CASSDRGGTDTQYF	TGCGCCAGCAGTGATCGGGGGGGTACAGATACGCAGTATTTT
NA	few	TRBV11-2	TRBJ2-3	CASSLLWSGDTQYF	TGTGCCAGCAGCTTACTCTGGTCGGGAGATACGCAGTATTTT
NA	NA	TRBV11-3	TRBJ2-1	CASSSETNGEQFF	TGTGCCAGCAGCTCCGAAACGAACGGTGAGCAGTTCTTC
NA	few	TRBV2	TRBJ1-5	CASSEVYTAVNQPQHF	TGTGCCAGCAGTGAGGTTTACACAGCCGTCAATCAGCCCCAGCATTTT
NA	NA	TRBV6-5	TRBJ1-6	CASSLRQGSPLHF	TGTGCCAGCAGTTTACGGCAGGGTTCACCCCTCCACTTT
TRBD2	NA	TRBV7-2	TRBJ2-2	CASSFRRGGYTGELFF	TGTGCCAGCAGCTTTCGGCGGGGGGGATACACCGGGGAGCTGTTTTTT
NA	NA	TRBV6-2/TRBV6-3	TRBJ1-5	CASSYSSGSQPQHF	TGTGCCAGCAGTTACTCGTCGGGTTCTCAGCCCCAGCATTTT
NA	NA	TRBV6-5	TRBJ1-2	CASSTQTADYGYTF	TGTGCCAGCAGTACTCAGACAGCAGACTATGGCTACACCTTC
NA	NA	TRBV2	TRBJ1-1	CASRTDSQGTEAFF	TGTGCCAGCAGGACAGACAGCCAAGGGACTGAAGCTTTCTTT
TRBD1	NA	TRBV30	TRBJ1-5	CAWSPTGVYQPQHF	TGTGCCTGGAGTCCGACAGGGGTTTATCAGCCCCAGCATTTT
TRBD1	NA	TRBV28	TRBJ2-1	CASSLGTGPNEQFF	TGTGCCAGCAGTTTAGGGACAGGACCCAATGAGCAGTTCTTC
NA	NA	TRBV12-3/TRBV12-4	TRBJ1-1	CASRPRQDTEAFF	TGTGCCAGCAGACCCCGACAGGACACTGAAGCTTTCTTT
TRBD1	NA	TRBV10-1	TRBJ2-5	CASSGSGTGETQYF	TGCGCCAGCAGTGGATCCGGGACAGGGGAGACCCAGTACTTC
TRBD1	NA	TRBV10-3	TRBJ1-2	CAITPQGAQGYTF	TGTGCCATCACGCCACAGGGGGCTCAGGGCTACACCTTC
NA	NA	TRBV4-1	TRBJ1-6	CASSQESGGGLPYNSPLHF	TGCGCCAGCAGCCAAGAAAGTGGGGGCGGATTACCCTATAATTCACCCCTCCACTTT
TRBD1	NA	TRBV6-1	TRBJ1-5	CASSEGGGPNQPQHF	TGTGCCAGCAGTGAAGGAGGGGGCCCCAATCAGCCCCAGCATTTT
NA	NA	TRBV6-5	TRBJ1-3	CASRRGQYSGNTIYF	TGTGCCAGCAGACGCGGACAGTACTCTGGAAACACCATATATTTT
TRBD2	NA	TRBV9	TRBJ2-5	CASSVGWEGLGQETQYF	TGTGCCAGCAGCGTAGGATGGGAGGGATTGGGTCAAGAGACCCAGTACTTC
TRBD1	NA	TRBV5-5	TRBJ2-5	CASSFGTASRSQIATQYF	TGTGCCAGCAGCTTTGGGACAGCGTCTAGATCTCAGATAGCGACCCAGTACTTC
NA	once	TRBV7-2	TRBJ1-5	CASSLSYGASQPQHF	TGTGCCAGCAGCTTATCGTATGGGGCCAGCCAGCCCCAGCATTTT
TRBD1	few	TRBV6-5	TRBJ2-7	CASSHGQVYEQYF	TGTGCCAGCAGCCACGGACAGGTCTACGAGCAGTACTTC
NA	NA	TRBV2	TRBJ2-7	CASSEQTYEQYF	TGTGCCAGCAGTGAACAGACCTACGAGCAGTACTTC
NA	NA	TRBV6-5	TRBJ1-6	CASDIGDSPLHF	TGTGCCAGCGACATCGGCGATTCACCCCTCCACTTT
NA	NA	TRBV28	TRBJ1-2	CASSLYGENYGYTF	TGTGCCAGCAGTTTATACGGGGAAAACTATGGCTACACCTTC
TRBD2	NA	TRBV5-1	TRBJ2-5	CARSRVGGEETQYF	TGCGCCCGCAGCCGAGTGGGGGGGGAAGAGACCCAGTACTTC
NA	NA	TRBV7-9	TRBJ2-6	CASSSQWGPKGSGANVLTF	TGTGCCAGCAGCTCCCAATGGGGGCCCAAGGGCTCTGGGGCCAACGTCCTGACTTTC
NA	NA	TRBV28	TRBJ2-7	CASSSPGQLYEQYF	TGTGCCAGCAGTTCACCGGGACAACTCTACGAGCAGTACTTC
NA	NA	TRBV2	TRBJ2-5	CASSDWGVQETQYF	TGTGCCAGCAGTGACTGGGGGGTCCAAGAGACCCAGTACTTC
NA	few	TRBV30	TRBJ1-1	CAWSPLLTGANTEAFF	TGTGCCTGGAGTCCCCTCCTGACAGGAGCGAACACTGAAGCTTTCTTT
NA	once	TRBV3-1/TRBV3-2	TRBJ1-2	CASNKGVDYTF	TGTGCCAGCAATAAGGGGGTAGACTACACCTTC
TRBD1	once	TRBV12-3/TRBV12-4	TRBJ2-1	CASSTGQGGEQFF	TGTGCCAGCAGCACTGGACAGGGAGGTGAGCAGTTCTTC
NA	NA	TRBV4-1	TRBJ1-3	CASSLRQGRGNTIYF	TGCGCCAGCAGCCTGCGGCAGGGAAGGGGAAACACCATATATTTT
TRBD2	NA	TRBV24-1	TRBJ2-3	CATSTRGGDSTDTQYF	TGTGCCACCAGTACGCGCGGGGGGGATAGCACAGATACGCAGTATTTT
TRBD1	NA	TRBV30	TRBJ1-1	CAYHRGNTEAFF	TGTGCCTACCACAGGGGGAACACTGAAGCTTTCTTT
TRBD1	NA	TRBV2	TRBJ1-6	CATSGQGEEPLHF	TGTGCCACCTCGGGACAGGGGGAAGAACCCCTCCACTTT
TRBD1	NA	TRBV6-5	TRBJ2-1	CASTGRTGTGNEQFF	TGTGCCAGCACCGGAAGGACAGGAACCGGGAATGAGCAGTTCTTC
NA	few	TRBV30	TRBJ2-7	CAWSVQSGAIEQYF	TGTGCCTGGAGTGTACAATCGGGAGCTATCGAGCAGTACTTC
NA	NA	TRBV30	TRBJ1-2	CAWSPDSYGYTF	TGTGCCTGGAGCCCGGACAGCTATGGCTACACCTTC
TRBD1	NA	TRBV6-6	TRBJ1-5	CATQGAKGNQPQHF	TGTGCCACGCAGGGGGCGAAGGGCAATCAGCCCCAGCATTTT
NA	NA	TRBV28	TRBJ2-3	CASNVHEAAPDTQYF	TGTGCCAGCAACGTCCATGAGGCAGCCCCAGATACGCAGTATTTT
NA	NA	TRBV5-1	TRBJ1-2	CASSLGWRIDYGYTF	TGCGCCAGCAGCTTGGGGTGGCGGATCGACTATGGCTACACCTTC
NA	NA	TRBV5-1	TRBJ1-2	CASSLAGETLNYGYTF	TGCGCCAGCAGCTTGGCAGGGGAAACCTTAAACTATGGCTACACCTTC
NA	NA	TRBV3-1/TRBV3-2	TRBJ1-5	CASSPQGNQPQHF	TGTGCCAGCAGTCCGCAGGGGAATCAGCCCCAGCATTTT
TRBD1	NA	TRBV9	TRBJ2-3	CASSAGTDWVTDTQYF	TGTGCCAGCAGCGCCGGGACAGATTGGGTCACAGATACGCAGTATTTT
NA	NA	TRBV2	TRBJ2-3	CASELESTDTQYF	TGTGCCAGCGAACTTGAAAGCACAGATACGCAGTATTTT
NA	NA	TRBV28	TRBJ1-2	CASSLQGQGGYTF	TGTGCCAGCAGTTTACAGGGGCAAGGTGGCTACACCTTC
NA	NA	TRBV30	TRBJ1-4	CAWHSAGGPYEKLFF	TGTGCCTGGCATTCGGCCGGAGGGCCCTATGAAAAACTGTTTTTT
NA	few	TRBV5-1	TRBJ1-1	CASSSDSNTEAFF	TGCGCCAGCAGCTCGGACAGTAACACTGAAGCTTTCTTT
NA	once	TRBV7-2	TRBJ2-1	CASSLGGGQRPFF	TGTGCCAGCAGCCTAGGGGGGGGGCAAAGGCCGTTCTTC